Presented here are 27 T cell receptor beta chains from one specimen sequenced in a study of CD8+ T cells in alopecia areata. cDNA serving as the sequencing template came from extracted, reverse transcribed RNA. The assay was immunoSEQ multiplex PCR, and TCRdb's table has in-frame clones only and misses some. The table shows 150,000 to 200,000 clones, with over 55% occurring only once. The treatment denotes: oral pan-JAK inhibitor, 5-10 mg twice daily. The sequenced sample was CD4+ T cells sorted from blood, obtained at week 24, from a patient treated with tofacitinib. These receptors were collected from a human donor with alopecia areata.

The chain employs TRBV10-3 and TRBJ2-2, with 7 nucleotides matching TRBD1. This CDR3 is 15 amino acids long. Germline values: CDR1 ENHRY, CDR2 SYGVKD. With V trimmed by 4 bases and J by 2 bases, 4 bases remained unmatched. This chain's CDR3 is CAISAGTVNTGELFF. The DNA of the CDR3 is TGTGCCATCAGTGCCGGGACAGTTAACACCGGGGAGCTGTTTTTT.

The chain has TRBV30 and TRBJ1-2; 7 bases align to TRBD1. The CDR3 is 11 residues long. The trim removed 5 bases at V and 7 bases at J, leaving 4 bases unmatched. Germline CDR1 and CDR2: GTSNPN and SVGIG (reference sequence). DNA of the CDR3: TGTGCCTGGGACAGGGTTCGTGGCTACACCTTC. As protein: CAWDRVRGYTF. The full variable domain, rest sourced from reference TRBV30 and TRBJ1-2, is SQTIHQWPATLVQPVGSPLSLECTVEGTSNPNLYWYRQAAGRGLQLLFYSVGIGQISSEVPQNLSASRPQDRQFILSSKKLLLSDSGFYLCAWDRVRGYTFGSGTRLTVV.

This rearrangement joins TRBV4-3 to TRBJ1-1; D call uncertain. From germline, CDR1 is LGHNA and CDR2 YSLEER. The CDR3 runs 14 residues. V lost 0 bases and J 8 bases, leaving 13 bases between the germline ends. Here the CDR3 reads CASSQDLRVGEAFF. CDR3 bases: TGCGCCAGCAGCCAAGATCTTAGGGTTGGCGAAGCTTTCTTT.

The rearrangement joins TRBV29-1 to TRBJ2-1, with TRBD2 matching 7 bases. Germline V gene sequence: CDR1 SQVTM, CDR2 ANQGSEA. The length of the CDR3 is 11 residues. J gave up 10 bases and V 7 bases, and 7 bases lay outside the gene matches. In DNA, the CDR3 is TGCAGCGCTAAGGGAGGGCCGGAGCAGTTCTTC. The encoded protein is CSAKGGPEQFF.

This clone occurred a few times. V is TRBV7-3 and J is TRBJ2-3; 13 bases are shared with TRBD2. Germline values: CDR1 SGHTA, CDR2 FQGTGA. Trimming removed 4 bases from V and 4 bases from J; junction bases left unmatched: 5. This CDR3 is 16 amino acids long. CDR3 nucleotide sequence: TGTGCCAGCAGCTCCGGACTAGCGGGGGCGCCAGATACGCAGTATTTT. Translation gives CASSSGLAGAPDTQYF.

This clone was recorded many times. At one of its ends the junction is not consistent with the germline gene, which may arise from a read error. The rearrangement joins TRBV2 to TRBJ1-4; D not resolved. Germline values: CDR1 SNHLY, CDR2 FYNNEI. The CDR3 totals 11 residues. CDR3 amino acids: CASSSTGPLLF. DNA for the CDR3: TGTGCCAGCAGTTCTACCGGACCGCTTCTTTTT.

V and J are TRBV30 and TRBJ1-1; D might be TRBD1 (6 bases). CDR3 length equals 14 residues. The V end lost 1 base, the J end lost 0 bases, and 9 bases lay between the germline ends. Germline values: CDR1 GTSNPN, CDR2 SVGIG (reference sequence). This CDR3 reads CAWSAQGLNTEAFF. In nucleotides, the CDR3 is TGTGCCTGGAGTGCCCAGGGGCTGAACACTGAAGCTTTCTTT. The variable domain in full, with the rest retrieved from reference TRBV30 and TRBJ1-1, is SQTIHQWPATLVQPVGSPLSLECTVEGTSNPNLYWYRQAAGRGLQLLFYSVGIGQISSEVPQNLSASRPQDRQFILSSKKLLLSDSGFYLCAWSAQGLNTEAFFGQGTRLTVV.

The sample holds a few counts of this clone. The chain carries TRBV29-1 and TRBJ1-1; 8 nucleotides line up with TRBD1. Per the germline V gene, CDR1 is SQVTM and CDR2 is ANQGSEA. V dropped 6 bases and J dropped 3; count of bases not matched to a gene: 6. The CDR3 covers 13 residues. Here the CDR3 DNA reads TGCAGCGTAGTCAGGGGGCCCTACACTGAAGCTTTCTTT. Amino acid sequence: CSVVRGPYTEAFF.

The chain has TRBV29-1 and TRBJ2-3; 10 nucleotides agree with TRBD1. CDR1 and CDR2 from the germline V gene are SQVTM and ANQGSEA. V lost 2 bases, J lost 4 bases, and 9 bases stayed unmatched. The CDR3 runs 16 residues. The CDR3 region is CSVERTGTGVSDTQYF. The CDR3, as DNA: TGCAGCGTTGAAAGGACAGGGACAGGGGTGTCAGATACGCAGTATTTT.

This chain's CDR3 is CATAPGTGKTEAFF. The DNA of the CDR3 is TGTGCCACCGCCCCCGGGACAGGAAAAACTGAAGCTTTCTTT. The V call is TRBV6-7, the J call TRBJ1-1; 8 bases are shared with TRBD1. TRBV6-7 falls under the ORF class, with uncertain function. The CDR3 length is 14 residues. Trimming removed 10 bases from V and 5 bases from J; junction bases left unmatched: 12.

The chain carries TRBV30 and TRBJ1-2, with 12 bases fitting TRBD1. Germline V gene data show CDR1 as GTSNPN and CDR2 as SVGIG (reference sequence). CDR3 length equals 15 residues. J gave up 3 bases and V 4 bases, and 6 bases lay outside the gene matches. The CDR3 region is CAWTGQGAVYYGYTF. The CDR3 DNA follows: TGTGCCTGGACGGGACAGGGGGCCGTCTACTATGGCTACACCTTC.

A few counts support this clone. The chain recombines TRBV7-2 with TRBJ2-3; TRBD2 agrees at 12 bases. After removal of 3 bases from V and 4 bases from J, the junction contained 5 bases not matched to a gene. Looked up from germline, CDR1 is SGHTA and CDR2 is FQGNSA. The CDR3 loop spans 16 amino acids. The CDR3 coding sequence is TGTGCCAGCAGCTTCGGACTAGCGGGGAACTCAGATACGCAGTATTTT. It translates to CASSFGLAGNSDTQYF. Using reference TRBV7-2 and TRBJ2-3 for the parts outside the CDR3, the full variable domain is GAGVSQSPSNKVTEKGKDVELRCDPISGHTALYWYRQSLGQGLEFLIYFQGNSAPDKSGLPSDRFSAERTGGSVSTLTIQRTQQEDSAVYLCASSFGLAGNSDTQYFGPGTRLTVL.

The gene calls are TRBV5-1 and TRBJ1-5; no definite D call. Germline-derived CDR1 and CDR2 are SGHRS and YFSETQ. This CDR3 has 13 amino acids. V shed 3 bases and J shed 11 bases, with 15 bases lying between them. CDR3 amino acids: CASSSDGDSAQHF. The CDR3 coding sequence is TGCGCCAGCAGCTCGGACGGCGATTCGGCCCAGCATTTT.

The chain recombines TRBV30 with TRBJ2-7; perhaps TRBD1 as D (7 bases). V was trimmed by 3 bases and J by 2 bases, leaving 14 bases between them. Germline V gene data show CDR1 as GTSNPN and CDR2 as SVGIG (reference sequence). The CDR3 extends over 14 amino acids. The DNA of the CDR3 is TGTGCCTGGAGGGACCAGGGGGGACCCTACGAGCAGTACTTC. Encoded protein: CAWRDQGGPYEQYF.

This clone has just one count. The rearrangement uses TRBV30 and TRBJ1-4; no clear D. Trimming left V 3 bases short and J 5 bases short, with 19 bases between. From germline, CDR1 is GTSNPN and CDR2 SVGIG (reference sequence). The CDR3 length is 16 residues. The CDR3 here is CAWSGTVRIANEKLFF. The DNA of the CDR3 is TGTGCCTGGAGCGGAACCGTGCGTATCGCCAATGAAAAACTGTTTTTT. Supplemented by reference TRBV30 and TRBJ1-4, the full variable domain reads SQTIHQWPATLVQPVGSPLSLECTVEGTSNPNLYWYRQAAGRGLQLLFYSVGIGQISSEVPQNLSASRPQDRQFILSSKKLLLSDSGFYLCAWSGTVRIANEKLFFGSGTQLSVL.

The V call is TRBV19, the J call TRBJ2-3, with D unclear. Germline V CDR1 and CDR2: LNHDA, SQIVND (reference sequence). This CDR3 spans 17 amino acids. V shed 0 bases and J shed 1 base, with 14 bases lying between them. CDR3 in DNA: TGTGCCAGTAGTATAGACCTCTCTGCGGTAGGCACAGATACGCAGTATTTT. This gives the protein CASSIDLSAVGTDTQYF.

CDR3 DNA sequence: TGTGCCAGCAAAGCTTTTGAAGTGCCAGGTGGTACTGGGGCCAACGTCCTGACTTTC. Translated: CASKAFEVPGGTGANVLTF. The gene calls are TRBV6-4 and TRBJ2-6, with D hard to call. The V end lost 7 bases, the J end lost 2 bases, and 24 bases lay between the germline ends. The CDR3 spans 19 residues. Per germline, CDR1 MRHNA and CDR2 SNTAGT.

The chain uses TRBV25-1 and TRBJ1-6; D gene ambiguous. In germline, CDR1 is MGHDK, CDR2 SYGVNS. V was trimmed by 1 base and J by 15 bases, leaving 13 bases between them. This CDR3 spans 13 amino acids. CDR3 sequence: CASSESGIIILHF. The DNA for the CDR3 is TGTGCCAGCAGTGAATCGGGGATCATTATCCTCCACTTT.

The chain has TRBV6-4 and TRBJ2-3, with TRBD2 matching over 9 bases. CDR3 length: 16 residues. After removal of 4 bases from V and 3 bases from J, the junction contained 8 bases not matched to a gene. Germline CDR1 MRHNA, CDR2 SNTAGT. The CDR3 sequence: CASSAGLARNTDTQYF. The CDR3 region has the DNA TGTGCCAGCAGTGCGGGACTAGCCAGAAATACAGATACGCAGTATTTT.

This sequence joins TRBV7-9 and TRBJ1-5; no clear D. The V end lost 1 base, the J end lost 7 bases, and 8 bases lay between the germline ends. The CDR3 covers 13 residues. Germline lookup yields CDR1 SEHNR and CDR2 FQNEAQ (reference sequence). The CDR3: CASSLGGQQPQHF. The CDR3 DNA reads as TGTGCCAGCAGCTTAGGTGGTCAGCAGCCCCAGCATTTT. Based on the CDR3 plus reference TRBV7-9 and TRBJ1-5, the full variable domain is DTGVSQNPRHKITKRGQNVTFRCDPISEHNRLYWYRQTLGQGPEFLTYFQNEAQLEKSRLLSDRFSAERPKGSFSTLEIQRTEQGDSAMYLCASSLGGQQPQHFGDGTRLSIL.

The chain combines TRBV19 with TRBJ1-5; no reliable D call. The CDR3 has 13 amino acids. Germline V gene lookup returns CDR1 LNHDA and CDR2 SQIVND (reference sequence). Trimming took 3 bases from V and 7 from J, leaving 10 bases between them. The CDR3 DNA reads TGTGCCAGTAGTATTCAAGAGGGCCAGCCCCAGCATTTT. The encoded protein is CASSIQEGQPQHF.

This chain's CDR3 is CSVDVYFGNEQFF. CDR3 sequence (DNA): TGCAGCGTTGATGTTTATTTTGGCAATGAGCAGTTCTTC. The chain combines TRBV29-1 with TRBJ2-1; no clear D. CDR3 size: 13 residues. The germline CDR1 and CDR2 sequences are SQVTM and ANQGSEA. The germline V and J ends were trimmed by 3 bases and 6 bases, with 12 bases remaining between them.

The chain uses TRBV6-5 and TRBJ2-1, with TRBD1 matching over 10 bases. This CDR3 comprises 16 residues. J lost 9 bases, V lost 4 bases, and 12 bases had no gene match. Germline lookup yields CDR1 MNHEY and CDR2 SVGAGI. The CDR3 sequence: CASSSRQGAWVGEQFF. The CDR3 DNA is TGTGCCAGCAGTTCCCGACAGGGGGCTTGGGTTGGTGAGCAGTTCTTC.

The V call is TRBV9, the J call TRBJ2-2, with 9 bases that match TRBD2. Germline values: CDR1 SGDLS, CDR2 YYNGEE. The CDR3 spans 15 residues. V was clipped by 3 bases and J by 4 bases; unmatched bases: 4. CDR3 residues: CASSGASGTTGELFF. The CDR3 nucleotides read TGTGCCAGCAGCGGGGCTAGCGGGACCACCGGGGAGCTGTTTTTT.

This clone was observed a few times. V and J are TRBV4-3 and TRBJ1-5; a possible D gene is TRBD1 (6 bases). The CDR3 length is 15 residues. Trimming stripped 0 bases from V and 4 bases from J, with 10 bases between. CDR1 LGHNA and CDR2 YSLEER come from the germline V gene. The CDR3 region has the DNA TGCGCCAGCAGCCAAGAAGGGACACCTAATCAGCCCCAGCATTTT. Protein sequence: CASSQEGTPNQPQHF.

CDR3 coding DNA: TGTGCCAGCAGCGCCGGCACAGGACCCCAGCATTTT. It yields the protein CASSAGTGPQHF. V gene TRBV7-9 combines with J gene TRBJ1-5; tentative D call: TRBD1 (5 bases). Germline values: CDR1 SEHNR, CDR2 FQNEAQ (reference sequence). The CDR3 contains 12 residues. V was shortened by 5 bases and J by 10 bases, with 12 bases between the two germline ends.

The V gene is TRBV4-3, the J gene TRBJ2-7, with D possibly matching TRBD2 (6 bases). There are 13 residues in the CDR3. The germline V and J ends were trimmed by 3 bases and 6 bases, with 12 bases remaining between them. The germline V gene encodes CDR1 LGHNA and CDR2 YSLEER. The CDR3 is CASSQVVRGEQYF. Here the CDR3 DNA reads TGCGCCAGCAGCCAGGTCGTGCGGGGCGAGCAGTACTTC.